One and the same sample provided the 14 T cell receptor beta chains below, sequenced in a study of post-analysis software for immune sequencing data. Findings of the study overall: Among 5 or 6 TRBV segments more frequent in patients than controls were TRBV5-6, TRBV5-1 and TRBV20-1.

cDNA libraries for TCR beta contained unique molecular identifiers. TCRdb re-called the PCR reads through MiXCR, storing one row per CDR3 protein. The repertoire holds around 500,000 distinct CDR3 sequences, with approximately 31% as singletons. No antigen has been assigned to these receptors. Sequencing was performed on blood. These receptors were obtained from a girl aged 2 to 17 with multiple sclerosis.

J is TRBJ1-5 and V is TRBV7-2; TRBD1 aligns across 7 bases. V shed 0 bases, J shed 3 bases, and the junction held 2 bases outside the gene matches. There are 15 residues in the CDR3. The germline gives CDR1 SGHTA, CDR2 FQGNSA. The CDR3 region has the DNA TGTGCCAGCAGCTTAGCCGGGACAGACAATCAGCCCCAGCATTTT. Protein product: CASSLAGTDNQPQHF.

CDR3: CASSLNSFSTDTQYF. The CDR3 DNA reads TGTGCCAGCAGTTTAAATTCCTTTAGCACAGATACGCAGTATTTT. The V and J genes are TRBV12-3 or TRBV12-4 and TRBJ2-3, with D hard to call. The CDR3 is 15 residues long. V was shortened by 2 bases and J by 0 bases, with 9 bases between the two germline ends.

This clonotype was seen ten or more times. The chain links TRBV29-1 to TRBJ2-1; either TRBD1 or TRBD2 may supply D (5 bases each). The CDR3 is 14 residues long. The V gene lost 4 bases and the J gene lost 3 bases, with 13 bases spanning the gap. CDR1 and CDR2 (germline): SQVTM, ANQGSEA. CDR3 loop: CSVVMWGSYNEQFF. In nucleotides, the CDR3 is TGCAGCGTTGTCATGTGGGGGAGCTACAATGAGCAGTTCTTC.

The chain employs TRBV27 and TRBJ2-4, with 7 bases identical to TRBD1. The ends lost 3 bases at V and 9 bases at J; junction bases unmatched: 8. The germline gives CDR1 MNHEY, CDR2 SMNVEV (reference sequence). This CDR3 comprises 14 residues. CDR3 sequence: CASSFQTGDFIQYF. The CDR3 nucleotides read TGTGCCAGCAGTTTCCAAACAGGGGATTTCATTCAGTACTTC.

CDR3 DNA: TGTGCCAGCAGTCCCCGGTACGATGGGGCCCAGCATTTT. The encoded protein is CASSPRYDGAQHF. The chain has TRBV28 and TRBJ1-5; no definite D call. Trimming shortened V by 5 bases and J by 11 bases, and 16 bases separated the two germline ends. Germline loops: CDR1 MDHEN, CDR2 SYDVKM. The CDR3 has 13 amino acids.

This chain links TRBV15 with TRBJ1-1; unclear D gene. Germline assignment: CDR1 LNHNV and CDR2 YYDKDF (reference sequence). The CDR3 contains 15 residues. Trimming stripped 0 bases from V and 3 bases from J, with 11 bases between. The CDR3: CATSRDSPKHTEAFF. The DNA of the CDR3 is TGTGCCACCAGCAGAGATTCTCCGAAGCACACTGAAGCTTTCTTT.

The sample holds a few counts of this clonotype. This CDR3 is CSAPRLAGAQETQYF. The CDR3 coding sequence is TGCAGTGCTCCCCGACTAGCGGGGGCGCAAGAGACCCAGTACTTC. The rearrangement links TRBV20-1 to TRBJ2-5, with TRBD2 matching 12 bases. This CDR3 has 15 residues. With 5 bases clipped from V and 2 bases from J, the junction kept 6 bases outside the gene matches. Germline lookup yields CDR1 DFQATT and CDR2 SNEGSKA (reference sequence).

The sample holds a few counts of this clonotype. The V gene is TRBV18, the J gene TRBJ1-5, with D unresolved. The CDR3 has 18 amino acids. Germline V lookup: CDR1 KGHSH, CDR2 LQKENI. Trimming cost V 2 bases and J 0 bases, with 17 bases left between them. CDR3 nucleotides: TGTGCCAGCTCACCAGATCTGGTCAGAAGTGATAGCAATCAGCCCCAGCATTTT. This gives the protein CASSPDLVRSDSNQPQHF.

The genes are TRBV13 and TRBJ1-2, with TRBD1 matching over 10 bases. This CDR3 spans 15 amino acids. V trimming: 1 base; J trimming: 7 bases; junction bases outside the gene matches: 6. Looked up from germline, CDR1 is PRHDT and CDR2 is FYEKMQ (reference sequence). CDR3 bases: TGTGCCAGCAGCTTAGAAGGGACAGGGGTCCTTGGCTACACCTTC. This translates into CASSLEGTGVLGYTF.

The CDR3 DNA reads as TGTGCCAGCCAGGACAGGAATCAGCCCCAGCATTTT. It translates to CASQDRNQPQHF. This sequence joins TRBV6-1 and TRBJ1-5; 7 bases line up with TRBD1. The CDR3 is 12 residues long. Germline V CDR1 and CDR2: MNHNS, SASEGT. Trimming took 8 bases from V and 4 from J; bases not matched to a gene: 2.

The rearrangement joins TRBV28 to TRBJ2-1; 7 bases are shared with TRBD2. Trimming at V came to 3 bases and at J to 0 bases, leaving 8 bases not matched to a gene. The CDR3 spans 17 residues. Germline CDR1 MDHEN, CDR2 SYDVKM. CDR3 sequence (DNA): TGTGCCAGCAGTTTGGCTAGCGGATCGAGCTCCTACAATGAGCAGTTCTTC. Residues: CASSLASGSSSYNEQFF.

The chain recombines TRBV5-1 with TRBJ1-6, with D hard to call. CDR3 length equals 13 residues. Germline assignment: CDR1 SGHRS and CDR2 YFSETQ. V shed 3 bases and J shed 14 bases, with 15 bases lying between them. The CDR3 spells CASSSNLDGTLHF. The DNA for the CDR3 is TGCGCCAGCAGCTCCAATCTAGACGGGACCCTCCACTTT.

This chain connects TRBV13 to TRBJ1-6; perhaps TRBD1 as D (6 bases). Per germline, CDR1 PRHDT and CDR2 FYEKMQ (reference sequence). This CDR3 comprises 15 residues. The V end was cut by 9 bases, the J end by 2 bases, with 14 bases between. CDR3 sequence (DNA): TGTGCCAGTAGTGAGGGGGGACCCTATAATTCACCCCTCCACTTT. It is translated as CASSEGGPYNSPLHF.

This clonotype turned up a few times. V usage is TRBV7-8 and J usage is TRBJ2-7; TRBD1 is a possible D gene (6 bases). The CDR3 has 14 amino acids. Looked up from germline, CDR1 is SGHVS and CDR2 is FQNEAQ. V was trimmed by 5 bases and J by 2 bases, leaving 13 bases between them. This CDR3 is CASSALQGPYEQYF. The CDR3 coding sequence is TGTGCCAGCAGCGCATTACAGGGCCCCTACGAGCAGTACTTC.